The clone carrying this T cell receptor (beta chain) was observed many times. The data were taken from a study of T cell repertoires in cytomegalovirus infection. Overall study context: Shared public TCR beta signatures pointed to both CMV infection and a matching HLA type.

Germline CDR1 and CDR2: SGHNT and YYREEE (reference sequence). The CDR3 consists of 15 residues. The ends lost 5 bases at V and 3 bases at J; junction bases unmatched: 5. TCRdb independently ran MiXCR on the reads; one entry per CDR3 protein. The sample consists of around 260,000 distinct CDR3 sequences, around 25% of them appearing once. The sequence derives from a human donor in good health (CMV status not recorded). Some clones in this sample may be carry-over from other donors' samples. Sample: PBMCs. The chain employs TRBV5-4 and TRBJ2-3, with TRBD2 matching over 11 bases. CDR3 sequence: CASSFRTSGTDTQYF. The CDR3 DNA reads TGTGCCAGCAGTTTTCGGACTAGCGGGACAGATACGCAGTATTTT.